The 8 T cell receptor beta chains below all came from one sample that was sequenced in a study of T cell responses to AZD1222 COVID-19 vaccine. Clones were sequenced by immunoSEQ multiplex PCR, and TCRdb holds only the in-frame ones, with some missing. Of approximately 50,000 clones in the sample, roughly 80% were seen once. Material: peripheral blood, obtained on day 0 of AZD1222 vaccination. These receptors all come from an adult in good health.

The rearrangement links TRBV28 to TRBJ2-1; TRBD2 matches 7 bases. V lost 2 bases, J lost 4 bases, and 11 bases stayed unmatched. Per germline, CDR1 MDHEN and CDR2 SYDVKM. This CDR3 has 17 residues. CDR3 residues: CASSLGASGPRYNEQFF. Written as DNA, the CDR3 is TGTGCCAGCAGTTTAGGGGCTAGCGGACCCCGATACAATGAGCAGTTCTTC.

The chain combines TRBV10-1 with TRBJ2-7; either TRBD1 or TRBD2 may fit D (5 bases each). Germline V gene sequence: CDR1 WNHNN, CDR2 SYGVQD (reference sequence). The ends were cut back, 4 bases at V and 6 bases at J, with 19 bases in the middle. The CDR3 totals 15 residues. Written as DNA, the CDR3 is TGCGCCAGCAGTGGTCAGACGGGGCCTTTCTCCGAGCAGTACTTC. Translation gives CASSGQTGPFSEQYF.

The chain has TRBV14 and TRBJ1-3, with a tentative D call TRBD1 (6 bases). Germline CDR1 reads SGHDN; CDR2 reads FVKESK. The CDR3 runs 15 residues. Trimming cost V 4 bases and J 4 bases, with 14 bases left between them. This CDR3 reads CASSPQGMNGNTIYF. The CDR3 nucleotides are TGTGCCAGCAGCCCCCAGGGGATGAACGGAAACACCATATATTTT.

The chain employs TRBV3-1 (or the pseudogene TRBV3-2) and TRBJ1-4; a weak D match, TRBD1 (6 bases). CDR3 length: 16 amino acids. CDR1 and CDR2 from the germline V gene are LGHDT and YNNKEL (reference sequence). Trimming stripped 1 base from V and 7 bases from J, with 16 bases between. The CDR3 DNA reads TGTGCCAGCAGCCAAGGGGTCGGGGGCACAGGTGAAAAACTGTTTTTT. Translated, it gives CASSQGVGGTGEKLFF.

This chain joins TRBV28 and TRBJ2-1; TRBD2 aligns across 8 bases. The J segment lost 6 bases and the V segment lost 2 bases, leaving 3 bases of the junction unmatched. The CDR3 is made up of 14 amino acids. The V gene's germline CDR1 is MDHEN and CDR2 SYDVKM. The CDR3 protein is CASSLGGGFNEQFF. CDR3 bases: TGTGCCAGCAGTTTAGGCGGGGGGTTCAATGAGCAGTTCTTC.

The chain recombines TRBV25-1 with TRBJ2-1; D is perhaps TRBD2 (7 bases). V gave up 0 bases and J gave up 7 bases, with 10 bases separating them. The CDR3 extends over 14 amino acids. In germline, CDR1 is MGHDK, CDR2 SYGVNS. The CDR3 here is CASSEYRGGNEQFF. The CDR3 nucleotides are TGTGCCAGCAGTGAATACAGGGGAGGGAATGAGCAGTTCTTC.

CDR3: CASSGTGLTYEQYF. The CDR3 DNA sequence: TGTGCCAGCAGTGGGACAGGACTAACCTACGAGCAGTACTTC. This chain links TRBV28 with TRBJ2-7; the match to TRBD1 covers 8 bases. Germline V gives CDR1 MDHEN, CDR2 SYDVKM. The CDR3 sequence is 14 residues long. Losses at the gene ends were 5 bases for V and 2 bases for J; bases not matched to a gene: 5.

CDR3 protein: CASSLSSYNSPLHF. In nucleotides, the CDR3 is TGTGCCAGCAGCTTGAGCTCCTATAATTCACCCCTCCACTTT. The chain is built from TRBV7-9 and TRBJ1-6; D uncertain. V lost 3 bases, J lost 0 bases, and 3 bases lay in between. This CDR3 contains 14 residues. Germline-derived CDR1 and CDR2 are SEHNR and FQNEAQ (reference sequence). Together with reference TRBV7-9 and TRBJ1-6, the CDR3 gives the full variable domain: DTGVSQNPRHKITKRGQNVTFRCDPISEHNRLYWYRQTLGQGPEFLTYFQNEAQLEKSRLLSDRFSAERPKGSFSTLEIQRTEQGDSAMYLCASSLSSYNSPLHFGNGTRLTVT.